This record looks at one T cell receptor beta chain sequence and its context. In its sample, this clonotype was seen a few times. Its antigen specificity is not known. Within one base of it there is no much larger clone, and no base qualities were kept. This sample was taken from a study of early T cells in non-severe SARS-CoV-2 infection (dated by TCRdb to the early 2020s). About the investigation overall: Because TCR sequencing was done on bulk RNA from unsorted whole blood, the alpha and beta chains could not be paired. The research as a whole found: VDJdb matching was skewed toward anti-spike CD8 responses and likely underestimated virus-specific expansions, missing private and CD4 specificities.

A case-control design nested within a healthcare worker cohort in London, UK, was used, with weekly nasopharyngeal swab PCR tests and blood sampling performed. Healthcare workers were recruited between 23 and 31 March 2020, during the week of the UK lockdown, and were followed weekly for up to roughly 16 weeks. The library was generated by 5' RACE. The sequencer was a NextSeq 500. To correct for sequencing error and PCR bias, the TCR library protocol tagged individual cDNA molecules with unique molecular identifiers. Both TCR alpha and beta chains were sequenced, and tight co-correlation was observed between alpha and beta sequence abundances in each sample. As for the authors' bioinformatics: V gene, J gene and CDR3 annotation of TCR sequences was performed with Decombinator V4. TCRs were defined as expanded if a significant change between any two time points was detected under a Poisson model with p below 0.0001. TCR abundances were normalised to the total number of TCRs sequenced per sample and expressed as counts per million. TRAV1-2 paired with TRAJ12, TRAJ20 or TRAJ33 defined MAIT TCRs, while TRAV10 paired with TRAJ18 defined iNKT TCRs. VDJdb, accessed 1 November 2021, was searched for CMV, EBV and SARS-CoV-2 annotated TCRs, excluding TCRs annotated for multiple antigens. The public reads were run again by TCRdb, first through fastp at Q25 and then through MiXCR, and only productive beta chains were kept. CDR3 protein duplicates are merged, each entry listing the most common genes and DNA. TCRdb's processing, not the authors' own work, is the source of the V and J calls. A total of around 79,000 distinct CDR3 sequences appear in this sample, about 11% of them only once. The ten largest clones add up to around 11% of the sample.

From a lookup of the germline V gene, CDR1 and CDR2 are SGHAT and FQNNGV. There are 16 amino acids in the CDR3, from cysteine to phenylalanine inclusive. The retained sequence is limited to the CDR3, 48 bases, with the frame set at the first base. V is pruned by 5 bases and J by 11 bases, leaving 15 bases of the junction without a gene match. This specimen consisted of whole blood, obtained at baseline. This chain joins TRBV11-2 to TRBJ1-6, with 7 central nucleotides matching TRBD1. The origin of this receptor is an adult who was a healthcare worker with PCR-confirmed SARS-CoV-2 infection or an uninfected control (not recorded which). The encoded CDR3 is CASSPILGGGRTPLHF. Here is the DNA: TGTGCCAGCAGCCCCATCCTAGGGGGCGGCAGGACACCCCTCCACTTT.